This T cell receptor (beta chain) was captured by sequencing in a study of blood T cell repertoires in COVID-19. Produced via immunoSEQ multiplex PCR; TCRdb's table is partial and in-frame only. The sample carries about 150,000 clones, approximately 86% recorded once. The sequence derives from a woman in her sixties with active or convalescent COVID-19. Sequenced input: peripheral blood.

CDR3 DNA: TGTGCCAGCAGACCGGCAGGCCACGGGGAGCTGTTTTTT. It is translated as CASRPAGHGELFF. V is TRBV27 and J is TRBJ2-2; D remains unclear. Germline V gene sequence: CDR1 MNHEY, CDR2 SMNVEV (reference sequence). There are 13 residues in the CDR3. The V and J ends lost 6 bases and 7 bases respectively, with 12 bases between them.